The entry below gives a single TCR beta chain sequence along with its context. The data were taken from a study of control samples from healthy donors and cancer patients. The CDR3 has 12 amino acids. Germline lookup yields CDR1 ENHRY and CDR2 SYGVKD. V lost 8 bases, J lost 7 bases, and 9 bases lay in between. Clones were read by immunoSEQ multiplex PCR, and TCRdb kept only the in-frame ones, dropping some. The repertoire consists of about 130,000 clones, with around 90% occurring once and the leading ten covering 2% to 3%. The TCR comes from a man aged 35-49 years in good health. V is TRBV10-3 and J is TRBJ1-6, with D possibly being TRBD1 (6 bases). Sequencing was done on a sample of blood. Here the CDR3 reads CAISGQNSPLHF. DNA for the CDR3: TGTGCCATCTCGGGACAAAATTCACCCCTCCACTTT.